The rows below give T cell receptor beta chains drawn from one sample of a study of blood T cells in healthy people across ages. TCRdb itself ran the 5' RACE reads through MiXCR, one entry per CDR3 protein. The repertoire holds about 970,000 distinct CDR3 sequences, with approximately 50% as singletons. The sequencing sample was made of blood. Receptors originate from a woman aged 60 to 75 in good health. The CDR3 runs from the conserved cysteine through the conserved F or W. Each record gives: J gene, D gene, clone size, V gene, CDR3 length, CDR3 DNA, CDR3 protein. The D gene is left open where the match is weak. The size of a clone is reported for some rows only, either as once, few or many, or as a class for expanded clones.

J gene: TRBJ1-2; D gene: TRBD1; clone size: few; V gene: TRBV7-9; CDR3 length: 15; CDR3 DNA: TGTGCCAGCAGCCCCGACAGGGGAGAGGGCTATGGCTACACCTTC; CDR3 protein: CASSPDRGEGYGYTF
J gene: TRBJ2-7; D gene: TRBD2; clone size: NA; V gene: TRBV6-2/TRBV6-3; CDR3 length: 14; CDR3 DNA: TGTGCCAGTTCAAAGAGCGGGACCTCCTACGAGCAGTACTTC; CDR3 protein: CASSKSGTSYEQYF
J gene: TRBJ2-7; D gene: TRBD1; clone size: few; V gene: TRBV2; CDR3 length: 14; CDR3 DNA: TGTGCCACCGCGGGACAGGGTCTTCCTAACGAGCAGTACTTC; CDR3 protein: CATAGQGLPNEQYF
J gene: TRBJ2-3; D gene: NA; clone size: NA; V gene: TRBV7-6; CDR3 length: 14; CDR3 DNA: TGTGCCAGCAGCTTAGTCGCCAGGGGAGATACGCAGTATTTT; CDR3 protein: CASSLVARGDTQYF
J gene: TRBJ2-7; D gene: NA; clone size: NA; V gene: TRBV28; CDR3 length: 15; CDR3 DNA: TGTGCCAGCAGGGCCGGAGGAGGGCCCGCCTACGAGCAGTACTTC; CDR3 protein: CASRAGGGPAYEQYF
J gene: TRBJ2-7; D gene: TRBD2; clone size: NA; V gene: TRBV6-4; CDR3 length: 15; CDR3 DNA: TGTGCCAGCAGTCCTGGACTAGCGGCAGACAATGAGCAGTACTTC; CDR3 protein: CASSPGLAADNEQYF
J gene: TRBJ2-3; D gene: NA; clone size: NA; V gene: TRBV21-1; CDR3 length: 15; CDR3 DNA: TGTGCCAGCAGCAAGGGGCTAGCTCCCACAGATACGCAGTATTTT; CDR3 protein: CASSKGLAPTDTQYF
J gene: TRBJ2-7; D gene: TRBD2; clone size: NA; V gene: TRBV20-1; CDR3 length: 14; CDR3 DNA: TGCAGTGCCATGCGTGCTAGCGGATTCGGCGAGCAGTACTTC; CDR3 protein: CSAMRASGFGEQYF
J gene: TRBJ2-3; D gene: NA; clone size: NA; V gene: TRBV7-2; CDR3 length: 16; CDR3 DNA: TGTGCCAGCAGCTTAGTCCCCAGGTCTGTTACAGATACGCAGTATTTT; CDR3 protein: CASSLVPRSVTDTQYF
J gene: TRBJ2-7; D gene: NA; clone size: NA; V gene: TRBV28; CDR3 length: 13; CDR3 DNA: TGTGCCAGTTCGAAGCAGGGTAGTTCCGAGCAGTACTTC; CDR3 protein: CASSKQGSSEQYF
J gene: TRBJ2-1; D gene: NA; clone size: NA; V gene: TRBV3-1; CDR3 length: 16; CDR3 DNA: TGTGCCAGCAGCCTCTTACGGGCGAGCTCCTACAGTGAGCAGTTCTTC; CDR3 protein: CASSLLRASSYSEQFF
J gene: TRBJ2-7; D gene: NA; clone size: many; V gene: TRBV25-1; CDR3 length: 12; CDR3 DNA: TGTGCCAGCAGGGGTGGAACCTACGAGCAGTACTTC; CDR3 protein: CASRGGTYEQYF
J gene: TRBJ2-1; D gene: NA; clone size: NA; V gene: TRBV4-3; CDR3 length: 21; CDR3 DNA: TGCGCCAGCAGCCGAGAACCGGCCGGGACAAATGAACTCCCCCGGGGCAATGAGCAGTTCTTC; CDR3 protein: CASSREPAGTNELPRGNEQFF
J gene: TRBJ2-3; D gene: TRBD2; clone size: NA; V gene: TRBV4-3; CDR3 length: 19; CDR3 DNA: TGCGCCAGCAGCCAAGAGAAGGGACTAGCGGGAGACCCCAAGGATACGCAGTATTTT; CDR3 protein: CASSQEKGLAGDPKDTQYF
J gene: TRBJ2-1; D gene: NA; clone size: NA; V gene: TRBV7-8; CDR3 length: 14; CDR3 DNA: TGTGCCAGCAGCTACAGGGATACCTACAATGAGCAGTTCTTC; CDR3 protein: CASSYRDTYNEQFF
J gene: TRBJ2-7; D gene: NA; clone size: NA; V gene: TRBV7-9; CDR3 length: 15; CDR3 DNA: TGTGCCAGCAGCCTGAGCGTGAGTAGTGTCTACGAGCAGTACTTC; CDR3 protein: CASSLSVSSVYEQYF
J gene: TRBJ1-1; D gene: NA; clone size: NA; V gene: TRBV4-1; CDR3 length: 14; CDR3 DNA: TGCGCCAGCAGCCGCTCACTCATGAACACTGAAGCTTTCTTT; CDR3 protein: CASSRSLMNTEAFF
J gene: TRBJ2-3; D gene: TRBD2; clone size: few; V gene: TRBV28; CDR3 length: 18; CDR3 DNA: TGTGCCAGCAGTTTACCGCCTAGCGGAGGAGTAAGCACAGATACGCAGTATTTT; CDR3 protein: CASSLPPSGGVSTDTQYF
J gene: TRBJ1-4; D gene: NA; clone size: many; V gene: TRBV15; CDR3 length: 15; CDR3 DNA: TGTGCCACCAGCTTCAGGAGAGCAACTAATGAAAAACTGTTTTTT; CDR3 protein: CATSFRRATNEKLFF
J gene: TRBJ2-3; D gene: NA; clone size: NA; V gene: TRBV28; CDR3 length: 13; CDR3 DNA: TGTGCCAGCACCCAGACTAGTGTAGATACGCAGTATTTT; CDR3 protein: CASTQTSVDTQYF
J gene: TRBJ2-7; D gene: TRBD1; clone size: NA; V gene: TRBV6-6; CDR3 length: 15; CDR3 DNA: TGTGCCAGCAACGCCCTCGAGACAGGGGTATACGAGCAGTACTTC; CDR3 protein: CASNALETGVYEQYF
J gene: TRBJ2-6; D gene: NA; clone size: few; V gene: TRBV28; CDR3 length: 15; CDR3 DNA: TGTGCCAGCAGTTTAGTGGTCCCTGGGGCCAACGTCCTGACTTTC; CDR3 protein: CASSLVVPGANVLTF
J gene: TRBJ2-2; D gene: TRBD1; clone size: NA; V gene: TRBV2; CDR3 length: 14; CDR3 DNA: TGTGCCACCTCCGGGACAGAATACACCGGGGAGCTGTTTTTT; CDR3 protein: CATSGTEYTGELFF
J gene: TRBJ2-5; D gene: NA; clone size: few; V gene: TRBV10-3; CDR3 length: 11; CDR3 DNA: TGTGCCATCAGTGATCTAGAGACCCAGTACTTC; CDR3 protein: CAISDLETQYF
J gene: TRBJ1-2; D gene: NA; clone size: few; V gene: TRBV12-3/TRBV12-4; CDR3 length: 13; CDR3 DNA: TGTGCCAGCAGCCTCCCAGGGGTTTATGGCTACACCTTC; CDR3 protein: CASSLPGVYGYTF
J gene: TRBJ2-7; D gene: TRBD2; clone size: few; V gene: TRBV11-2; CDR3 length: 16; CDR3 DNA: TGTGCCAGCAGCTTACTACCGGGACTAGCGGGATACGAGCAGTACTTC; CDR3 protein: CASSLLPGLAGYEQYF
J gene: TRBJ2-2; D gene: TRBD2; clone size: NA; V gene: TRBV20-1; CDR3 length: 14; CDR3 DNA: TGCAGTGCTGATAGCGGGGGGAACACCGGGGAGCTGTTTTTT; CDR3 protein: CSADSGGNTGELFF
J gene: TRBJ2-1; D gene: NA; clone size: NA; V gene: TRBV4-1; CDR3 length: 17; CDR3 DNA: TGCGCCAGCAGCCAAGAGGCGGTTGGACACGTGAACAATGAGCAGTTCTTC; CDR3 protein: CASSQEAVGHVNNEQFF
J gene: TRBJ2-3; D gene: TRBD1; clone size: few; V gene: TRBV27; CDR3 length: 16; CDR3 DNA: TGTGCCAGCAGTCTCCTGGGGACAGGGGGCAGCGATACGCAGTATTTT; CDR3 protein: CASSLLGTGGSDTQYF
J gene: TRBJ2-4; D gene: TRBD2; clone size: NA; V gene: TRBV6-1; CDR3 length: 15; CDR3 DNA: TGTGCCAGCAGTGAGGGACTAGGAGGCAAAAACATTCAGTACTTC; CDR3 protein: CASSEGLGGKNIQYF
J gene: TRBJ1-2; D gene: NA; clone size: NA; V gene: TRBV20-1; CDR3 length: 13; CDR3 DNA: TGCAGTGCCCTAGGTAAAGGGGGGACTGGCTACACCTTC; CDR3 protein: CSALGKGGTGYTF
J gene: TRBJ2-1; D gene: NA; clone size: few; V gene: TRBV5-1; CDR3 length: 15; CDR3 DNA: TGCGCCAGCAGCTTGGTGGGCTCGGATTACAATGAGCAGTTCTTC; CDR3 protein: CASSLVGSDYNEQFF
J gene: TRBJ2-4; D gene: TRBD1; clone size: NA; V gene: TRBV12-3/TRBV12-4; CDR3 length: 14; CDR3 DNA: TGTGCCAGCGCGGGACAGGGGGCCAAAAACATTCAGTACTTC; CDR3 protein: CASAGQGAKNIQYF
J gene: TRBJ2-7; D gene: NA; clone size: once; V gene: TRBV28; CDR3 length: 12; CDR3 DNA: TGTGTCAAAGAGCAGGTTGCTTCCGAGCAGTACTTC; CDR3 protein: CVKEQVASEQYF
J gene: TRBJ2-3; D gene: TRBD2; clone size: NA; V gene: TRBV5-4; CDR3 length: 16; CDR3 DNA: TGTGCCAGCAGCCACCATTATAGCGGGACCACAGATACGCAGTATTTT; CDR3 protein: CASSHHYSGTTDTQYF